These T cell receptor beta chains were read from a single sample in a study of vaccination and CD4 T cells after COVID-19. Their antigens remain unidentified. MiXCR, applied by TCRdb to the PCR reads, yields one record per CDR3 protein. The sample contains some 15,000 distinct CDR3 sequences, around 70% of which appear only once. The material sequenced was CD4+ T cells from blood, cultured in vitro. Receptors were obtained from a human donor who had recovered from COVID-19. Both conserved end residues are part of each CDR3.

CASAPGPGLAGGFEQFF | TRBV27
CSARTAGTSNTGELFF | TRBV20-1
CSADGPAREGREQFF | TRBV20-1
CATSDPTQGYNQPQHF | TRBV24-1
CASSTAGGYTF | TRBV6-1
CASLRTSGFYTGELFF | TRBV6-1
CASSPRPQHF | TRBV6-4
CASSVYFGGTEAFF | TRBV6-2/TRBV6-3
CASAQGIHPSIAQHF | TRBV19
CASSGRTSSYEQYF | TRBV19
CASSSTATPWSPLHF | TRBV27
CASSDGLGAFF | TRBV2
CASSGGLAGGTEQYF | TRBV6-1
CSARWGNTIYF | TRBV20-1
CASSKVEGDEQYF | TRBV21-1
CASSQGQYGYTF | TRBV18
CANHRDRESRSSYEQYF | TRBV6-4
CATAGGGGVKNIQYF | TRBV7-2
CASSRTSGTRETQYF | TRBV27
CASSPGQSPQHF | TRBV7-2
CASSSGSSTDTQYF | TRBV19
CASSYLAEAGELFF | TRBV6-5
CASSPSGQGSTEAFF | TRBV18
CASSEDRGGITDTQYF | TRBV2
CSARGTSGRSYEQYF | TRBV20-1
CSAKGPGQGGQPQHF | TRBV20-1
CASSLHNYGYTF | TRBV25-1
CSASRGQADTQYF | TRBV20-1
CSVEGTQNYGYTF | TRBV29-1
CSAREVSWDTEAFF | TRBV20-1
CASSIREVGNQPQHF | TRBV19
CASRTLAKNIQYF | TRBV11-2
CASSESPSGQETQYF | TRBV2
CASSYSFLPRETQYF | TRBV6-5
CASSTARTALNEKLFF | TRBV19
CSARDVDTRAGGWNEQFF | TRBV20-1
CATSFGQGMNTGELFF | TRBV15
CSVEDDPPTF | TRBV29-1
CASSLVTGVDTEAFF | TRBV7-2
CASRVDSPLHF | TRBV7-2
CASSYWGRGGSRETQYF | TRBV6-5
CASSELKLGYTF | TRBV6-1
CSARFTEAFF | TRBV20-1
CSAETGLALQTQYF | TRBV20-1
CASSLQDRGGQPQHF | TRBV7-2
CASTLQGGNSPLHF | TRBV6-1
CASSYSLRVTEAFF | TRBV6-5
CAISEAVVGNYGYTF | TRBV10-3
CAWEGNTEAFF | TRBV30
CASSFMSANSPLHF | TRBV5-4
CASNGGTYQPQHF | TRBV6-2/TRBV6-3